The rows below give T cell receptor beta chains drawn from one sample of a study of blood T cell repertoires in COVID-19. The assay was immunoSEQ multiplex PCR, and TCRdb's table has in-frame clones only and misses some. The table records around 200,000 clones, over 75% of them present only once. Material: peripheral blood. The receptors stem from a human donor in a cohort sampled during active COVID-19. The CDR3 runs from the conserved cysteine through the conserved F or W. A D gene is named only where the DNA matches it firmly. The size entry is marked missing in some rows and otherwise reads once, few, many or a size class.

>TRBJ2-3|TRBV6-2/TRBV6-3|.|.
TGTGCCAGCAGTGGTCAAACAGGGAGCACAGATACGCAGTATTTT
CASSGQTGSTDTQYF
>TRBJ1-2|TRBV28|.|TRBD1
TGTGCCAGCAGAACAGGGGGCAGTGGCTACACCTTC
CASRTGGSGYTF
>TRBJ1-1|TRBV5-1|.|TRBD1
TGCGCCAGCAGCTCGGGACAGCCGAACACTGAAGCTTTCTTT
CASSSGQPNTEAFF
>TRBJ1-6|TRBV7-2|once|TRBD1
TGTGCCAGCAGCTTAGCCCCGGGACAGGCATCACCCCTCCACTTT
CASSLAPGQASPLHF
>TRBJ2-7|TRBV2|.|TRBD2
TGTGCCAGCAGTGAAAAAGCGGGAGAGACCCACGAGCAGTACTTC
CASSEKAGETHEQYF
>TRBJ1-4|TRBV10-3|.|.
TGTGCCATCAGAAGGCAGGGGACTAATGAAAAACTGTTTTTT
CAIRRQGTNEKLFF
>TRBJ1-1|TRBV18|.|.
TGTGCCACCAGCGACGGATTGAACACTGAAGCTTTCTTT
CATSDGLNTEAFF
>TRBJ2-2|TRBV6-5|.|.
TGTGCCAGCAGTTACTTCGGGACTCTCAACACCGGGGAGCTGTTTTTT
CASSYFGTLNTGELFF
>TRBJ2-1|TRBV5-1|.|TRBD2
TGCGCCAGCAGCTTAGGTCTAGCGGGGAACAATGAGCAGTTCTTC
CASSLGLAGNNEQFF
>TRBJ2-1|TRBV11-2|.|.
TGTGCCAGCAGCTTAGATCTTAAGCAGCAGTTCTTC
CASSLDLKQQFF
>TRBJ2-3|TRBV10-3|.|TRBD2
TGTGCCATCAGTTCGATGGCGGGAGGGCCAGATACGCAGTATTTT
CAISSMAGGPDTQYF
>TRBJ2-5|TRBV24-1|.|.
TGTGCCACCAGTGATGGAGCGATGGAGACCCAGTACTTC
CATSDGAMETQYF
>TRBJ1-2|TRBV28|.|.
TGTGCCAGCAGCACATCCCTCTATGGCTACACCTTC
CASSTSLYGYTF
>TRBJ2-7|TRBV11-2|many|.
TGTGCCAGCAGCTTCGGACTGTACGAGCAGTACTTC
CASSFGLYEQYF
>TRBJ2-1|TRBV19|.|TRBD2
TGTGCCAGTAGTGCGGCGGGAGGGCCCTACAATGAGCAGTTCTTC
CASSAAGGPYNEQFF
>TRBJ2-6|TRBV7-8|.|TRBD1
TGTGCCAGCAGCTTAAGTCGGGACAGGTTATCTGGGGCCAACGTCCTGACTTTC
CASSLSRDRLSGANVLTF
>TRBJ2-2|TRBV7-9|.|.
TGTGCCAGCAGCTTAGACTCCACCGGGGAGCTGTTTTTT
CASSLDSTGELFF
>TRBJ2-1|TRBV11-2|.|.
TGTGCCAGCAGCCCCCCGGGGAGGAGCTCCTACAATGAGCAGTTCTTC
CASSPPGRSSYNEQFF
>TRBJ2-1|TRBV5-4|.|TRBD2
TGTGCCAGCAGCTTACTAGCGGGAGGGACCAATGAGCAGTTCTTC
CASSLLAGGTNEQFF
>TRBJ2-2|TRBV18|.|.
TGTGCCAGCTCACCTTTCGGGGTCTCCGGGGAGCTGTTTTTT
CASSPFGVSGELFF
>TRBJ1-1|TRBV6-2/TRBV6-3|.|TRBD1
TGTGCCAGCAGCGGACAGGGTTTGACTGAAGCTTTCTTT
CASSGQGLTEAFF
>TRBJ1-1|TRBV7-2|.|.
TGTGCCAGCAGCTTTTCCAGGGCGAACACTGAAGCTTTCTTT
CASSFSRANTEAFF
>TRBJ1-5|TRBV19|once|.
TGTGCCAGTAGTCCCCGCCTCCGGTCGGATCAGCCCCAGCATTTT
CASSPRLRSDQPQHF
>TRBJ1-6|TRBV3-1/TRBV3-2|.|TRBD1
TGTGCCAGCAGCCTCGGACAGGGAGGATCGGGTTCACCCCTCCACTTT
CASSLGQGGSGSPLHF
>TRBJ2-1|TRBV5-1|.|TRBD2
TGCGCCAGGCCGGGACTACCCTACAATGAGCAGTTCTTC
CARPGLPYNEQFF